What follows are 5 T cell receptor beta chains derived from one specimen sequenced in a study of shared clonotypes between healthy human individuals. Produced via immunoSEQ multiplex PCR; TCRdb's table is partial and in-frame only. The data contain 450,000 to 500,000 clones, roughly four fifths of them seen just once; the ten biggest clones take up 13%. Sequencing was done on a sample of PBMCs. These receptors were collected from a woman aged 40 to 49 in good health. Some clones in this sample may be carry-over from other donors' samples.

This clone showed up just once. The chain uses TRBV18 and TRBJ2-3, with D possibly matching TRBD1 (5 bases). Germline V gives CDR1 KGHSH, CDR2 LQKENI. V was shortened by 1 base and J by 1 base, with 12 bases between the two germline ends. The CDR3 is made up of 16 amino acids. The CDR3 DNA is TGTGCCAGCTCACCACAGGGGCCCGCCGGCACAGATACGCAGTATTTT. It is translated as CASSPQGPAGTDTQYF.

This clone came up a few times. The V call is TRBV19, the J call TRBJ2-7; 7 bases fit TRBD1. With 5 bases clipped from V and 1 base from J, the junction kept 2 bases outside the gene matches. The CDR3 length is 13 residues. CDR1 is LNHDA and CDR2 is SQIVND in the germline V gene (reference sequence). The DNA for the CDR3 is TGTGCCAGTAGTGTGGACAGGTCCTACGAGCAGTACTTC. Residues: CASSVDRSYEQYF. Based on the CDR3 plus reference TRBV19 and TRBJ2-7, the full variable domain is DGGITQSPKYLFRKEGQNVTLSCEQNLNHDAMYWYRQDPGQGLRLIYYSQIVNDFQKGDIAEGYSVSREKKESFPLTVTSAQKNPTAFYLCASSVDRSYEQYFGPGTRLTVT.

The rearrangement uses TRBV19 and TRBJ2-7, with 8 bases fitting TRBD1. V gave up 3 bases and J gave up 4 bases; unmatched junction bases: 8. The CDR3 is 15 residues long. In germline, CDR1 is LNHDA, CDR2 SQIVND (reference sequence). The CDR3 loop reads CASSILAGGLYEQYF. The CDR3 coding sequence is TGTGCCAGTAGTATTCTGGCAGGGGGCCTGTACGAGCAGTACTTC.

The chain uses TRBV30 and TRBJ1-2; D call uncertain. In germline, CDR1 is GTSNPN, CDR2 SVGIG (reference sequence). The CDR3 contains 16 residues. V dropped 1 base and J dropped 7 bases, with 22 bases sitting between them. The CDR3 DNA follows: TGTGCCTGGAGTGGGGGTGCCCCTGCATTACGGCGTGGCTACACCTTC. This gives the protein CAWSGGAPALRRGYTF.

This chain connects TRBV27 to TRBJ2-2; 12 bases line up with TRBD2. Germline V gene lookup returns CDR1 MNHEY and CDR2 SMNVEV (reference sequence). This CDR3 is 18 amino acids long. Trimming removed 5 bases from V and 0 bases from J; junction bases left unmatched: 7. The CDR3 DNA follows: TGTGCCAGCAGTGCGTCAGGACTAGCGGGATCGAACACCGGGGAGCTGTTTTTT. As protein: CASSASGLAGSNTGELFF.